This T cell receptor beta chain was profiled in a study of PD-L1 blockade in urothelial cancer. This CDR3 contains 14 residues. V was trimmed by 5 bases and J by 0 bases, leaving 8 bases between them. CDR1 is SGHRS, CDR2 YFSETQ, per germline. Spike-ins of synthetic TCR analog templates went into each PCR. The data were produced by immunoSEQ multiplex PCR, yet TCRdb's version contains in-frame clones alone and is incomplete. This sample has tens of thousands of clones, with approximately 86% found just once. As for time point: pretreatment peripheral blood. Patient disease was locally advanced or metastatic urothelial carcinoma.

This receptor was identified in a man between 60 and 70 years old with urothelial cancer. This sample comprised PBMCs, obtained around atezolizumab (anti-PD-L1) treatment. The rearrangement joins TRBV5-1 to TRBJ2-2; TRBD1 might be the D (6 bases). CDR3 coding DNA: TGCGCCAGCAGACAGGGATCGAACACCGGGGAGCTGTTTTTT. Protein sequence: CASRQGSNTGELFF.